This TCR beta chain was retrieved from a study of PD-1 blockade in classical Hodgkin lymphoma. Study-level background: The study gave patients nivolumab 3 mg/kg intravenously every 2 weeks. Study-wide points: Patients excluded were those beginning nivolumab under 1 year after ASCT.

Clones were read by immunoSEQ multiplex PCR, and TCRdb kept only the in-frame ones, dropping some. The sample consists of about 97,000 clones, approximately 88% of them appearing once. Autologous stem cell transplantation was followed by relapse in every patient, and brentuximab vedotin exposure varied. Complete response, partial response or progressive disease constituted the best responses recorded. Remarks on this clone: No antigen is known for it.

This receptor was obtained from a human donor with classical Hodgkin lymphoma. The source was peripheral blood mononuclear cells (PBMCs), collected at baseline.

DNA for the CDR3: TGTGCCAGCAGCAGCGCTAGCGGCTCCTACAATGAGCAGTTCTTC. It codes for CASSSASGSYNEQFF. The V and J genes are TRBV5-4 and TRBJ2-1; 7 bases line up with TRBD2. The CDR3 is 15 amino acids. Trimming took 4 bases from V and 0 from J; bases not matched to a gene: 4. Per the germline V gene, CDR1 is SGHNT and CDR2 is YYREEE (reference sequence). The full variable domain, with the rest looked up from reference TRBV5-4 and TRBJ2-1, is ETGVTQSPTHLIKTRGQQVTLRCSSQSGHNTVSWYQQALGQGPQFIFQYYREEENGRGNFPPRFSGLQFPNYSSELNVNALELDDSALYLCASSSASGSYNEQFFGPGTRLTVL.